The TCR beta chain described here comes from a study of cytomegalovirus exposure and HLA in healthy donors. As for the study in general: The roughly 120 validation repertoires matched the 500 to 750 first-cohort repertoires in platform, a later analysis reported. Study findings and constraints: Confirmation was obtained in vitro that a few CMV-associated chains are specific for CMV antigens.

Separate from the approximately 720-subject first cohort was the approximately 120-subject validation cohort, to which the donors belonged. Of note for this clone: Its specificity is unknown.

The data were produced by immunoSEQ multiplex PCR, yet TCRdb's version contains in-frame clones alone and is incomplete. The sample carries 120,000 to 150,000 clones, 84% recorded once. V gave up 3 bases and J gave up 2 bases; unmatched junction bases: 2. The germline gives CDR1 SGDLS, CDR2 YYNGEE. This CDR3 has 15 amino acids. The TCR originated in a woman aged 25 to 45 in good health and CMV-seronegative. This rearrangement joins TRBV9 to TRBJ2-6; 7 bases are shared with TRBD1. Specimen: PBMCs. CDR3 region: CASSGGGAGANVLTF. The CDR3, as DNA: TGTGCCAGCAGCGGAGGGGGCGCTGGGGCCAACGTCCTGACTTTC.